A single sample gave rise to the 15 T cell receptor beta chains below, sequenced in a study of circulating tumor DNA in untreated peripheral T-cell lymphoma. Clones were sequenced by immunoSEQ multiplex PCR, and TCRdb holds only the in-frame ones, with some missing. The top ten hold around a third of the sample, which has approximately 10,000 clones, approximately 72% seen once. The sequencing input was tumor tissue. The receptors were sampled from a human donor with peripheral T-cell lymphoma.

The chain couples TRBV1 to TRBJ1-3; the tabulated D call, TRBD1, remains unverified against the DNA. TRBV1 is noted as a pseudogene. The CDR3 is 20 residues long. This chain's CDR3 is CASSQAYGDRLTISGNTIYF. The CDR3 bases are TGCGCCAGCAGCCAAGCCTATGGGGACAGACTTACTATCTCTGGAAACACCATATATTTT.

This clone was found a few times. The chain has TRBV19 and TRBJ1-3, with D uncertain. The CDR3 is made up of 14 amino acids. Trimming took 3 bases from V and 3 from J, leaving 9 bases between them. Germline loops: CDR1 LNHDA, CDR2 SQIVND (reference sequence). CDR3 in amino acids: CASSITPNGNTIYF. Written as DNA, the CDR3 is TGTGCCAGTAGTATCACACCGAATGGAAACACCATATATTTT.

V and J are TRBV4-1 and TRBJ2-5; 10 nucleotides agree with TRBD2. V was pared by 3 bases and J by 4 bases, with 14 bases of the junction left unmatched. The V gene's germline CDR1 is MGHRA and CDR2 YSYEKL. CDR3 size: 18 residues. CDR3 protein: CASSHLIPGLATGETQYF. CDR3 nucleotide sequence: TGCGCCAGCAGCCACCTTATACCGGGACTAGCGACGGGAGAGACCCAGTACTTC.

This chain uses TRBV18 with TRBJ1-2, with D perhaps matching TRBD1 (5 bases). This CDR3 contains 13 residues. Germline-derived CDR1 and CDR2 are KGHSH and LQKENI. V was pared by 3 bases and J by 3 bases, with 8 bases between. In nucleotides, the CDR3 is TGTGCCAGCTCACCGGGACGGCACTATGGCTACACCTTC. The encoded protein is CASSPGRHYGYTF.

The chain is built from TRBV5-1 and TRBJ2-7, with D perhaps TRBD2 (6 bases). The CDR3 is 14 residues long. V shed 2 bases and J shed 0 bases, with 9 bases lying between them. Germline assignment: CDR1 SGHRS and CDR2 YFSETQ. The CDR3 DNA is TGCGCCAGCAGCTTCTGGGGGGACTCCTACGAGCAGTACTTC. The encoded protein is CASSFWGDSYEQYF.

This chain uses TRBV18 with TRBJ1-3; perhaps TRBD1 as D (6 bases). Germline CDR1 KGHSH, CDR2 LQKENI. Trimming pared 4 bases from V and 2 bases from J, leaving 21 bases between. The CDR3 has 18 amino acids. Written as DNA, the CDR3 is TGTGCCAGCTCACTTCGACAGGAGGACTTCAATACTGGAAACACCATATATTTT. This sequence encodes CASSLRQEDFNTGNTIYF. Variable domain in full (rest from reference TRBV18 and TRBJ1-3): NAGVMQNPRHLVRRRGQEARLRCSPMKGHSHVYWYRQLPEEGLKFMVYLQKENIIDESGMPKERFSAEFPKEGPSILRIQQVVRGDSAAYFCASSLRQEDFNTGNTIYFGEGSWLTVV.

The rearrangement links TRBV19 to TRBJ2-1, with 8 bases that match TRBD2. With V trimmed by 6 bases and J by 4 bases, 8 bases remained unmatched. In germline, CDR1 is LNHDA, CDR2 SQIVND (reference sequence). The length of the CDR3 is 15 residues. CDR3 in amino acids: CASRSGGFTYNEQFF. As DNA, the CDR3 is TGTGCCAGTAGGAGCGGGGGTTTTACATACAATGAGCAGTTCTTC. Supplemented by reference TRBV19 and TRBJ2-1, the full variable domain reads DGGITQSPKYLFRKEGQNVTLSCEQNLNHDAMYWYRQDPGQGLRLIYYSQIVNDFQKGDIAEGYSVSREKKESFPLTVTSAQKNPTAFYLCASRSGGFTYNEQFFGPGTRLTVL.

This clone was observed a handful of times. V is TRBV6-8 and J is TRBJ2-7, with TRBD1 matching over 7 bases. J gave up 0 bases and V 2 bases, and 1 base lay outside the gene matches. CDR1 is MNHGY, CDR2 SAAAGT, per germline. The CDR3 has 14 residues. In DNA, the CDR3 is TGTGCCAGCAGTTACGGGGACAGCTCCTACGAGCAGTACTTC. Residues: CASSYGDSSYEQYF.

This chain links TRBV5-1 with TRBJ1-6, with 7 bases fitting TRBD1. The V gene end was trimmed by 0 bases and the J gene end by 5 bases; junction bases not matched to a gene: 5. The CDR3 length is 16 residues. The germline gives CDR1 SGHRS, CDR2 YFSETQ. The CDR3 DNA sequence: TGCGCCAGCAGCTTGGAGACAGGGTGGGATAATTCACCCCTCCACTTT. Protein product: CASSLETGWDNSPLHF.

In the case of this clone: The junction departs from germline at one end; a sequencing error may be responsible. The rearrangement links TRBV27 to TRBJ2-7; 8 nucleotides agree with TRBD1. This CDR3 contains 14 residues. CDR1 and CDR2 from the germline V gene are MNHEY and SMNVEV (reference sequence). CDR3 protein: CASSLNRGTYVQYF. The CDR3, as DNA: TGTGCCAGCAGTTTAAACAGGGGGACTTACGTGCAGTACTTC.

This clone was seen only a few times. This sequence joins TRBV6-8 and TRBJ1-1; D remains ambiguous. This CDR3 region has 14 residues. Per the germline V gene, CDR1 is MNHGY and CDR2 is SAAAGT. The V and J ends lost 7 bases and 3 bases respectively, with 15 bases between them. CDR3 region: CASTLDGGYTEAFF. The CDR3 region has the DNA TGTGCCAGCACTCTGGACGGAGGATACACTGAAGCTTTCTTT.

The chain employs TRBV11-3 and TRBJ2-5; 10 nucleotides match TRBD1. The CDR3 consists of 15 residues. V lost 0 bases, J lost 6 bases, and 4 bases stayed unmatched. CDR1 SGHNT and CDR2 YENEEA come from the germline V gene. DNA of the CDR3: TGTGCCAGCAGCTTAGAGACAGGGGGCCTACAGACCCAGTACTTC. Its translation: CASSLETGGLQTQYF.

The chain is built from TRBV6-4 and TRBJ1-1, with a tentative D call TRBD1 (5 bases). Germline CDR1 and CDR2: MRHNA and SNTAGT. V lost 8 bases and J 5 bases, leaving 9 bases between the germline ends. This CDR3 spans 11 amino acids. CDR3: CASEEGTEAFF. For the CDR3, the DNA is TGTGCCAGCGAAGAGGGGACTGAAGCTTTCTTT.

The chain has TRBV11-3 and TRBJ2-2; D is perhaps TRBD1 (5 bases). CDR1 and CDR2 (germline): SGHNT, YENEEA. This CDR3 region has 15 residues. V was shortened by 3 bases and J by 0 bases, with 8 bases between the two germline ends. CDR3 DNA: TGTGCCAGCAGCTTGGTCAGGGCGAACACCGGGGAGCTGTTTTTT. It codes for CASSLVRANTGELFF. Based on the CDR3 plus reference TRBV11-3 and TRBJ2-2, the full variable domain is EAGVVQSPRYKIIEKKQPVAFWCNPISGHNTLYWYLQNLGQGPELLIRYENEEAVDDSQLPKDRFSAERLKGVDSTLKIQPAELGDSAVYLCASSLVRANTGELFFGEGSRLTVL.

A remark on this clone: The junction and the germline gene differ at one end; a read error may be behind it. The rearrangement uses TRBV19 and TRBJ2-3, with TRBD2 identical over 13 bases. The V gene's germline CDR1 is LNHDA and CDR2 SQIVND (reference sequence). CDR3 length: 14 amino acids. The CDR3 bases are TGTGCCAGCAGTACTAGCGGGAGGGTAGATACGCAGTATTTT. This translates into CASSTSGRVDTQYF.